This T cell receptor (beta chain) was recovered during a study of T cell repertoires in cytomegalovirus infection (dated by TCRdb to between 2018 and 2020). A note on the overall study: Donor HLA type was relevant to the analysis, as public TCR beta signatures indicated carriage of CMV infection together with the matching HLA type.

This clonotype was observed a handful of times. No cognate antigen has been identified for it. No much larger clone is present one base from it, and per-base qualities are unavailable. Study-wide findings and limitations: Cumulative frequency of public TCR beta family members discriminated carriers of CMV infection plus the relevant HLA type in this cohort and an independent 352-donor cohort. In the ex vivo response, HLA-C-restricted CMV-specific TCR beta clonotypes were dominant, and in two of eight donors the single most frequent clonotype came from this HLA-C-restricted group.

The germline V gene encodes CDR1 SGHNT and CDR2 YYREEE (reference sequence). From the cysteine up to the phenylalanine, the CDR3 has a length of 16 residues. The read is trimmed to its CDR3 DNA, 48 bases read in frame from base 1. Clipping removes 1 base from V and 1 base from J, with 6 as the unmatched junction base count. Sequenced on an Illumina HiSeq 1500. TCRdb passed the public sequencing reads through fastp at Q25 and MiXCR, retaining productive beta sequences. Identical CDR3 proteins give one entry, which carries the most common genes and DNA. In all, the sample holds about 230,000 distinct CDR3 sequences, and roughly 22% of those were seen once. Of the sample, 15% to 20% is held by the ten largest clones.

The TCR originated in a human donor in good health (CMV status not recorded). Some clones in this sample may be carry-over from other donors' samples. Sequencing was performed on CD8+ T cells from PBMCs. Recombination joined TRBV5-4 with TRBJ1-1, with 8 bases in between that match TRBD1. Read as DNA, the sequence is TGTGCCAGCAGCTTGCCGCGGACAGGGAAGAACACTGAAGCTTTCTTT. Protein translation: CASSLPRTGKNTEAFF.